A selection of T cell receptor beta chains follows, all from one sample in a study of blood T cell repertoires in COVID-19. This table comes from immunoSEQ multiplex PCR, and its TCRdb copy is limited to in-frame clones, with some not included. This sample has around 140,000 clones, with around 90% found just once. Sequencing input: PBMCs or T cells enriched from blood (not recorded which). These receptor sequences come from a woman in her 40s who had been exposed to COVID-19. The CDR3 runs from the conserved cysteine through the conserved F or W. Fields, in order: CDR3 protein, CDR3 DNA, D gene, V gene, clone size, J gene. A D gene is named only where the DNA matches it firmly. Rows may omit the clone size; those that give it use once, few, many or a size class.

CASMTSGRDEQYF | TGTGCCAGCATGACTAGCGGGAGGGACGAGCAGTACTTC | TRBD2 | TRBV12-3/TRBV12-4 | NA | TRBJ2-7
CASSSLTSAPRDNEQFF | TGTGCCAGCAGCTCATTGACTAGCGCCCCTCGGGACAATGAGCAGTTCTTC | TRBD2 | TRBV7-9 | NA | TRBJ2-1
CASSLYTDTQYF | TGTGCCAGCAGCCTCTACACAGATACGCAGTATTTT | NA | TRBV7-2 | NA | TRBJ2-3
CASQKGATNEKLFF | TGCGCCTCACAGAAAGGGGCAACTAATGAAAAACTGTTTTTT | NA | TRBV5-1 | NA | TRBJ1-4
CATSRDQGLNTIYF | TGTGCCACCAGCAGAGATCAGGGACTGAACACCATATATTTT | NA | TRBV15 | NA | TRBJ1-3
CASSKTGNQPQHF | TGTGCCAGCAGCAAAACAGGGAATCAGCCCCAGCATTTT | NA | TRBV6-5 | NA | TRBJ1-5
CASSELGAQPQHF | TGTGCCAGCAGTGAACTGGGGGCTCAGCCCCAGCATTTT | NA | TRBV6-1 | NA | TRBJ1-5
CASRPSELAGDPNYEQYF | TGTGCCAGCAGGCCAAGTGAATTAGCGGGAGACCCCAACTACGAGCAGTACTTC | TRBD2 | TRBV7-9 | NA | TRBJ2-7
CASSSSGAAGNTIYF | TGTGCCAGCAGTTCCTCAGGGGCGGCTGGAAACACCATATATTTT | NA | TRBV6-2/TRBV6-3 | few | TRBJ1-3
CASSQAGDTQYF | TGTGCCAGCAGTCAGGCCGGAGATACGCAGTATTTT | NA | TRBV12-3/TRBV12-4 | few | TRBJ2-3
CASMGTGSGNTIYF | TGTGCCAGCATGGGAACAGGCTCTGGAAACACCATATATTTT | NA | TRBV28 | NA | TRBJ1-3
CAVRGDSSYEQYF | TGTGCCGTCAGAGGGGACAGCTCCTACGAGCAGTACTTC | TRBD1 | TRBV6-5 | few | TRBJ2-7
CASGFRGAEETQYF | TGTGCTAGTGGTTTCAGGGGGGCCGAAGAGACCCAGTACTTC | NA | TRBV12-5 | NA | TRBJ2-5
CASSESAGSDTIYF | TGCGCCAGCAGTGAGTCGGCGGGATCGGACACCATATATTTT | NA | TRBV10-1 | NA | TRBJ1-3
CASSNGNLSPLHF | TGTGCCAGCAGTAACGGGAATTTGTCACCCCTCCACTTT | NA | TRBV2 | NA | TRBJ1-6
CASSSRQGDYGYTF | TGTGCCAGCAGCTCGAGACAGGGAGACTATGGCTACACCTTC | TRBD1 | TRBV7-9 | NA | TRBJ1-2
CASSPGFAANYGYTF | TGTGCCAGCAGCCCGGGGTTTGCGGCTAACTATGGCTACACCTTC | NA | TRBV3-1/TRBV3-2 | once | TRBJ1-2
CASSFAGYGNTIYF | TGTGCCAGCAGCTTCGCGGGATACGGAAACACCATATATTTT | NA | TRBV6-2/TRBV6-3 | NA | TRBJ1-3
CASSSMKQGPNEKLFF | TGCGCCAGCAGCAGCATGAAACAGGGCCCTAATGAAAAACTGTTTTTT | NA | TRBV4-1 | NA | TRBJ1-4
CASSIRTSAIETQYF | TGTGCCAGCAGCATCAGGACTAGCGCCATTGAGACCCAGTACTTC | TRBD2 | TRBV5-5 | NA | TRBJ2-5
CASSFTGNTEAFF | TGTGCCAGCAGCTTTACAGGAAACACTGAAGCTTTCTTT | NA | TRBV7-8 | NA | TRBJ1-1
CASSQGQAGAYEQYF | TGCGCCAGCAGCCAAGGCCAGGCGGGGGCCTACGAGCAGTACTTC | TRBD2 | TRBV4-1 | once | TRBJ2-7
CASSIGQDTGELFF | TGTGCCAGTAGTATAGGGCAGGACACCGGGGAGCTGTTTTTT | NA | TRBV19 | NA | TRBJ2-2
CAISEDRSSSAYGYTF | TGTGCCATCAGTGAAGACAGGTCCTCTTCGGCTTATGGCTACACCTTC | NA | TRBV10-3 | NA | TRBJ1-2
CASSAGGLAGTYEQYF | TGTGCCAGCAGCGCAGGGGGACTAGCGGGTACCTACGAGCAGTACTTC | TRBD2 | TRBV9 | NA | TRBJ2-7
CSHRTGNTEAFF | TGCAGTCATAGGACAGGCAACACTGAAGCTTTCTTT | TRBD1 | TRBV29-1 | few | TRBJ1-1
CASSVATAGGPYEQYF | TGTGCCAGCAGCGTAGCTACCGCGGGAGGTCCCTACGAGCAGTACTTC | TRBD2 | TRBV9 | NA | TRBJ2-7
CAWSTIPGQGVNQPQHF | TGTGCCTGGAGTACCATCCCGGGACAAGGGGTTAATCAGCCCCAGCATTTT | NA | TRBV30 | NA | TRBJ1-5
CATNGGGTYNEQFF | TGTGCCACCAATGGCGGGGGGACCTACAATGAGCAGTTCTTC | TRBD2 | TRBV15 | NA | TRBJ2-1
CASSLTGGGDEQYF | TGTGCCAGCAGTCTTACAGGGGGCGGAGACGAGCAGTACTTC | TRBD1 | TRBV27 | NA | TRBJ2-7
CATSRQVDQPQHF | TGTGCCACCTCACGACAGGTTGATCAGCCCCAGCATTTT | NA | TRBV15 | NA | TRBJ1-5
CASSLGLMNSPLHF | TGTGCCAGCAGCTTAGGACTGATGAATTCACCCCTCCACTTT | NA | TRBV7-2 | NA | TRBJ1-6
CASSLRDSGYYEQYF | TGTGCCAGCAGCTTGCGGGACAGCGGTTACTACGAGCAGTACTTC | NA | TRBV7-8 | NA | TRBJ2-7
CASSRGGDGYEQYF | TGTGCCAGCAGCCGGGGGGGGGATGGCTACGAGCAGTACTTC | TRBD2 | TRBV7-6 | few | TRBJ2-7
CASTSSQGGNTEAFF | TGTGCCAGTACATCTTCTCAGGGCGGAAACACTGAAGCTTTCTTT | NA | TRBV19 | NA | TRBJ1-1
CASSSGGSGNTIYF | TGTGCCAGCAGTTCAGGGGGCTCAGGAAACACCATATATTTT | TRBD1 | TRBV27 | NA | TRBJ1-3
CASTGQGYEKLFF | TGTGCCAGTACGGGCCAGGGCTATGAAAAACTGTTTTTT | NA | TRBV19 | NA | TRBJ1-4
CASRTGIPGGYTF | TGTGCCAGTAGGACAGGCATTCCGGGAGGCTACACCTTC | NA | TRBV19 | NA | TRBJ1-2
CASTWGRGEEKLFF | TGCGCCAGCACTTGGGGCAGGGGAGAGGAAAAACTGTTTTTT | NA | TRBV5-1 | NA | TRBJ1-4
CASSAPAPSSYNEQFF | TGTGCCAGCAGCGCCCCAGCGCCGAGCTCCTACAATGAGCAGTTCTTC | NA | TRBV9 | NA | TRBJ2-1
CASSQDPGAFNQPQHF | TGCGCCAGCAGCCAAGACCCAGGGGCGTTTAATCAGCCCCAGCATTTT | NA | TRBV4-1 | NA | TRBJ1-5
CASSLGTGDEQYF | TGTGCCAGCAGCTTAGGGACAGGGGACGAGCAGTACTTC | TRBD1 | TRBV7-8 | NA | TRBJ2-7
CASSLEYTGELFF | TGTGCCAGCAGCTTGGAGTACACCGGGGAGCTGTTTTTT | NA | TRBV7-9 | NA | TRBJ2-2